These 15 T cell receptor beta chains share one sample of origin, sequenced in a study of shared clonotypes between healthy human individuals. Profiled with immunoSEQ multiplex PCR; TCRdb holds only in-frame clones, not every one. The sample has around 2.5 million clones, under 95% seen once. The sample was naive CD4+ T cells from PBMCs. As to subset: CD45RA+ positively selected. The receptors were sampled from a man younger than 30 in good health. Some clones in this sample may be carry-over from other donors' samples.

This clone has only one observation. The chain employs TRBV10-1 and TRBJ1-1, with a tentative D call TRBD1 (5 bases). The CDR3 covers 14 residues. V lost 6 bases to trimming and J lost 4 bases, with 15 bases between them. Per germline, CDR1 WNHNN and CDR2 SYGVQD (reference sequence). DNA for the CDR3: TGCGCCAGCAGCGCCGACGGCGGGGGCACTGAAGCTTTCTTT. This codes for CASSADGGGTEAFF.

The J gene is TRBJ1-3, the V gene TRBV19, with D perhaps TRBD1 (5 bases). Deletions cut 10 bases from V and 0 bases from J, with 10 bases between. There are 13 residues in the CDR3. The germline CDR1 and CDR2 sequences are LNHDA and SQIVND (reference sequence). The CDR3 protein is CATSGLSGNTIYF. In nucleotides, the CDR3 is TGTGCCACCTCGGGACTCTCTGGAAACACCATATATTTT.

Here the CDR3 reads CAWSELRMNEKLFF. The CDR3 nucleotides read TGTGCCTGGAGTGAATTGAGAATGAATGAAAAACTGTTTTTT. The V gene is TRBV30, the J gene TRBJ1-4, with D uncertain. Germline loops: CDR1 GTSNPN, CDR2 SVGIG (reference sequence). V was cut by 1 base and J by 5 bases, with 11 bases left in between. CDR3 length: 14 residues. The full variable domain, in which reference TRBV30 and TRBJ1-4 provide the parts outside the CDR3, is SQTIHQWPATLVQPVGSPLSLECTVEGTSNPNLYWYRQAAGRGLQLLFYSVGIGQISSEVPQNLSASRPQDRQFILSSKKLLLSDSGFYLCAWSELRMNEKLFFGSGTQLSVL.

Only one count was recorded for this clone. This specimen includes other DNA sequences encoding the same CDR3. This chain uses TRBV5-1 with TRBJ1-2; D ambiguous. This CDR3 is 13 amino acids long. With 0 bases removed from V and 8 bases from J, the gap between germline ends came to 11 bases. Germline assignment: CDR1 SGHRS and CDR2 YFSETQ. DNA for the CDR3: TGCGCCAGCAGCTTGGTACCAACGGGGGGCTACACCTTC. The encoded protein is CASSLVPTGGYTF. The variable domain in full, completed from reference TRBV5-1 and TRBJ1-2, reads KAGVTQTPRYLIKTRGQQVTLSCSPISGHRSVSWYQQTPGQGLQFLFEYFSETQRNKGNFPGRFSGRQFSNSRSEMNVSTLELGDSALYLCASSLVPTGGYTFGSGTRLTVV.

DNA of the CDR3: TGTGCCAGCCGCGGCGGGCTAGCGGGAGTCAATGAGCAGTTCTTC. It specifies CASRGGLAGVNEQFF. This sequence joins TRBV7-2 and TRBJ2-1; 10 positions match TRBD2. Germline V gene sequence: CDR1 SGHTA, CDR2 FQGNSA. The CDR3 has 15 amino acids. The J segment lost 6 bases and the V segment lost 8 bases, leaving 10 bases of the junction unmatched.

This clone came up once. The V gene is TRBV28, the J gene TRBJ2-5; tentatively, D is TRBD1 or TRBD2 (5 bases each). CDR3 length equals 15 residues. The V gene lost 5 bases and the J gene lost 5 bases, with 18 bases spanning the gap. Germline-derived CDR1 and CDR2 are MDHEN and SYDVKM. The CDR3 DNA follows: TGTGCCAGCAGTCCGGGGCCCTTGCTCGGGGAGACCCAGTACTTC. Translated, it gives CASSPGPLLGETQYF.

The V and J genes are TRBV25-1 and TRBJ2-2; D is unresolved. V lost 1 base and J 0 bases, leaving 12 bases between the germline ends. This CDR3 spans 17 amino acids. CDR1 and CDR2 (germline): MGHDK, SYGVNS. This CDR3 is CASSELYGPSNTGELFF. CDR3 in DNA: TGTGCCAGCAGTGAATTGTACGGCCCATCGAACACCGGGGAGCTGTTTTTT.

This sequence joins TRBV6-5 and TRBJ1-3; TRBD1 is a possible D gene (6 bases). Trimming stripped 6 bases from V and 0 bases from J, with 12 bases between. The CDR3 loop spans 15 amino acids. Germline V lookup: CDR1 MNHEY, CDR2 SVGAGI. CDR3: CASRNRGLSGNTIYF. The CDR3 coding sequence is TGTGCCAGCAGAAATCGGGGGCTCTCTGGAAACACCATATATTTT.

This chain joins TRBV2 and TRBJ1-1, with D unresolved. The germline V gene encodes CDR1 SNHLY and CDR2 FYNNEI. The V end was cut by 5 bases, the J end by 5 bases, with 18 bases between. The CDR3 is made up of 15 amino acids. The CDR3, as DNA: TGTGCCAGCAGTCTTCTTGAGCGGAGAGAAACTGAAGCTTTCTTT. This gives the protein CASSLLERRETEAFF.

This chain connects TRBV7-2 to TRBJ2-3; TRBD2 matches at 9 bases. The CDR3 contains 17 residues. Per germline, CDR1 SGHTA and CDR2 FQGNSA. Trimming at V came to 5 bases and at J to 4 bases, leaving 13 bases not matched to a gene. The CDR3 nucleotides read TGTGCCAGCAGCCTCCAGGGCGGCGGGAGGGCCGCAGATACGCAGTATTTT. Translated, it gives CASSLQGGGRAADTQYF.

The rearrangement joins TRBV18 to TRBJ1-1; D is undetermined. CDR1 is KGHSH, CDR2 LQKENI, per germline. Trimming took off 0 bases at V and 3 bases at J, with 17 bases between the two ends. CDR3 length: 17 amino acids. CDR3 loop: CASSPPIWERAYTEAFF. The CDR3 DNA follows: TGTGCCAGCTCACCACCTATCTGGGAGAGAGCCTACACTGAAGCTTTCTTT.

The V and J genes are TRBV28 and TRBJ2-6; the D gene is possibly TRBD2 (5 bases). The CDR3 sequence is 15 residues long. The V end lost 6 bases, the J end lost 9 bases, and 18 bases lay between the germline ends. From germline, CDR1 is MDHEN and CDR2 SYDVKM. The chain's CDR3 is CASSPRGSLLNVLTF. The CDR3 DNA is TGTGCCAGCAGCCCCCGAGGGTCGCTCCTCAACGTCCTGACTTTC. Full variable domain (missing parts from reference TRBV28 and TRBJ2-6): DVKVTQSSRYLVKRTGEKVFLECVQDMDHENMFWYRQDPGLGLRLIYFSYDVKMKEKGDIPEGYSVSREKKERFSLILESASTNQTSMYLCASSPRGSLLNVLTFGAGSRLTVL.

The V and J genes are TRBV13 and TRBJ1-2, with 10 positions matching TRBD1. CDR1 is PRHDT and CDR2 is FYEKMQ in the germline V gene (reference sequence). Germline trimming cut 2 bases from V and 2 bases from J; bases unmatched to any gene: 2. The CDR3 has 15 amino acids. The CDR3 reads CASSLRGQGNYGYTF. CDR3 DNA sequence: TGTGCCAGCAGCTTAAGGGGACAGGGGAACTATGGCTACACCTTC.

This chain joins TRBV4-3 and TRBJ1-5, with D possibly being TRBD1 (5 bases). The V end was cut by 0 bases, the J end by 6 bases, with 15 bases between. CDR3 size: 16 residues. The germline V gene has CDR1 LGHNA and CDR2 YSLEER. The CDR3: CASSQDIRADGQPQHF. CDR3 nucleotide sequence: TGCGCCAGCAGCCAAGATATCAGGGCCGATGGTCAGCCCCAGCATTTT.

V usage is TRBV28 and J usage is TRBJ2-7; tentative D call: TRBD1 (6 bases). Germline values: CDR1 MDHEN, CDR2 SYDVKM. Trimming took 6 bases from V and 6 from J, leaving 12 bases between them. This CDR3 is built from 12 residues. CDR3 sequence reads: CASSPDRREQYF. In nucleotides, the CDR3 is TGTGCCAGCAGCCCTGACAGGCGCGAGCAGTACTTC.